What follows is one TCR beta chain and its context. Antigen: not known. The record originates from a study of cytomegalovirus exposure and HLA in healthy donors. About the study: Genotyping of 400 or so donors showed that 80% to 85% belonged to the Caucasian-associated ancestry cluster.

PCR primers comprised 60 Vbeta and 13 Jbeta primers. Clones were read by immunoSEQ multiplex PCR, and TCRdb kept only the in-frame ones, dropping some. The sample lists about 210,000 clones; around 90% were seen once. CDR3 length: 11 residues. The V gene's germline CDR1 is KGHSH and CDR2 LQKENI. V lost 2 bases, J lost 9 bases, and 4 bases lay in between. Regarding the study as a whole: The study labeled about 160 TCR beta chains cytomegalovirus-associated. Later on, an analysis showed TCR association rates differing by HLA locus, with DRB1 the most and HLA-C the fewest.

This TCR was sampled from a boy between 2 and 10 years old in good health and CMV-seronegative. This chain uses TRBV18 with TRBJ2-2; D not resolved. The specimen was PBMCs. The CDR3 DNA is TGTGCCAGCTCACCATCGTGGGAGCTGTTTTTT. This sequence encodes CASSPSWELFF.